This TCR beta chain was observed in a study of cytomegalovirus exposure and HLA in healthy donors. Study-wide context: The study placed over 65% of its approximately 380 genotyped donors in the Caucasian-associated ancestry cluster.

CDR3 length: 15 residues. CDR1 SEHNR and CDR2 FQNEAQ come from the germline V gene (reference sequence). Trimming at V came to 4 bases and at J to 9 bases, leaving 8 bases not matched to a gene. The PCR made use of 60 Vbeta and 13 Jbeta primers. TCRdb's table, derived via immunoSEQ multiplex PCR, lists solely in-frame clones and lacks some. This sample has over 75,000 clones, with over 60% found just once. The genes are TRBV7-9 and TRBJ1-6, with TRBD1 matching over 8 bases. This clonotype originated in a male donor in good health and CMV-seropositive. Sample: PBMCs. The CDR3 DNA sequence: TGTGCCAGCAGCTATCTGGACAGGGTCCGTTCACCCCTCCACTTT. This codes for CASSYLDRVRSPLHF.